Shown below are 26 T cell receptor beta chains from a single sample sequenced in a study of T cell responses to AZD1222 COVID-19 vaccine. The table came from immunoSEQ multiplex PCR; TCRdb's copy has only in-frame clones and leaves some out. This table holds approximately 140,000 clones, 85% to 90% found once. The sequences come from peripheral blood, collected 28 days after the second AZD1222 dose. The receptors were gathered from an adult who received the AZD1222 COVID-19 vaccine.

The chain joins TRBV14 to TRBJ1-3; D not certain. V lost 4 bases, J lost 2 bases, and 6 bases lay in between. This CDR3 contains 13 residues. Looked up from germline, CDR1 is SGHDN and CDR2 is FVKESK. CDR3 DNA sequence: TGTGCCAGCAGCCGCCTTCCTGGAAACACCATATATTTT. Translated, it gives CASSRLPGNTIYF.

The rearrangement joins TRBV20-1 to TRBJ2-3, with 7 bases that match TRBD2. The length of the CDR3 is 14 residues. The germline gives CDR1 DFQATT, CDR2 SNEGSKA (reference sequence). The trim removed 3 bases at V and 0 bases at J, leaving 3 bases unmatched. The CDR3 protein is CSASRGGSTDTQYF. CDR3 DNA: TGCAGTGCTAGTCGCGGGGGAAGCACAGATACGCAGTATTTT.

The chain joins TRBV27 to TRBJ1-2, with TRBD1 matching 9 bases. This CDR3 has 15 residues. Germline V CDR1 and CDR2: MNHEY, SMNVEV (reference sequence). V shed 6 bases, J shed 6 bases, and the junction held 11 bases outside the gene matches. CDR3 sequence: CASSRTGTGYNGYTF. The DNA of the CDR3 is TGTGCCAGCAGCCGGACCGGGACAGGGTATAATGGCTACACCTTC.

The rearrangement uses TRBV7-8 and TRBJ1-5, with D perhaps TRBD1 (6 bases). The CDR3 sequence is 15 residues long. Between the trimmed V and J ends, which lost 1 base and 4 bases, there was a span of 11 bases. Germline V gene lookup returns CDR1 SGHVS and CDR2 FQNEAQ. The CDR3: CASSLGRTENQPQHF. The CDR3 DNA reads as TGTGCCAGCAGCTTAGGCCGGACAGAGAATCAGCCCCAGCATTTT.

The genes are TRBV30 and TRBJ1-2, with D hard to call. This CDR3 has 13 amino acids. V lost 6 bases and J lost 2, with 13 bases in between. Germline CDR1 reads GTSNPN; CDR2 reads SVGIG (reference sequence). Written as DNA, the CDR3 is TGTGCCTGCCACGCGGGAGTCAACTATGGCTACACCTTC. Translated, it gives CACHAGVNYGYTF.

The CDR3 bases are TGCAGTGCAAACCAAGAGACCCAGTACTTC. It is translated as CSANQETQYF. The chain carries TRBV20-1 and TRBJ2-5; no clear D gene. The germline V gene has CDR1 DFQATT and CDR2 SNEGSKA (reference sequence). Trimming took off 6 bases at V and 0 bases at J, with 2 bases between the two ends. This CDR3 is 10 amino acids long.

This sequence joins TRBV21-1 and TRBJ2-7; no check of the table's D call, TRBD1, against the DNA was made. TRBV21-1 is noted as a pseudogene. The CDR3 spans 14 residues. The chain's CDR3 is CASNPDKERSEQYV. The CDR3 DNA sequence: TGTGCCAGCAATCCGGACAAGGAGAGAAGCGAGCAGTACGTC.

V is TRBV3-1 (or the pseudogene TRBV3-2) and J is TRBJ2-2, with 8 bases aligning to TRBD1. Unmatched junction bases numbered 3, after V lost 3 bases and J lost 6 bases. Germline V gene sequence: CDR1 LGHDT, CDR2 YNNKEL (reference sequence). This CDR3 is built from 14 residues. The CDR3: CASSHLQGAGELFF. In nucleotides, the CDR3 is TGTGCCAGCAGCCATCTACAGGGGGCCGGGGAGCTGTTTTTT.

There are a few counts of this clone. The chain is built from TRBV6-5 and TRBJ1-2; maybe TRBD1 (6 bases). This CDR3 region has 13 residues. V shed 7 bases and J shed 2 bases, with 11 bases lying between them. Per germline, CDR1 MNHEY and CDR2 SVGAGI. CDR3 DNA: TGTGCCAGCAAAAGGGGGGAGAACTATGGCTACACCTTC. Residues: CASKRGENYGYTF.

This chain connects TRBV3-1 (or the pseudogene TRBV3-2) to TRBJ2-1; 7 bases are shared with TRBD2. The CDR3 runs to 20 residues. CDR1 and CDR2 from the germline V gene are LGHDT and YNNKEL (reference sequence). After removal of 0 bases from V and 0 bases from J, the junction contained 14 bases not matched to a gene. CDR3 sequence (DNA): TGTGCCAGCAGCCAAGATGGGTCGGGCCTAGCGGTGAACTCCTACAATGAGCAGTTCTTC. Residues: CASSQDGSGLAVNSYNEQFF.

The J gene is TRBJ2-1, the V gene TRBV2, with TRBD2 as a possible D gene (5 bases). The germline CDR1 and CDR2 sequences are SNHLY and FYNNEI. Trimming stripped 10 bases from V and 16 bases from J, with 17 bases between. The CDR3 is 10 residues long. The CDR3 sequence is CATQVTRKFF. CDR3 nucleotide sequence: TGTGCCACCCAGGTAACTAGGAAATTCTTC.

The chain employs TRBV9 and TRBJ1-2, with D possibly being TRBD1 (6 bases). Trimming shortened V by 2 bases and J by 4 bases, and 15 bases separated the two germline ends. Germline CDR1 reads SGDLS; CDR2 reads YYNGEE. This CDR3 is built from 15 residues. The CDR3 bases are TGTGCCAGCAGCGTTCAACTACAGGGCTCCTATGGCTACACCTTC. This encodes CASSVQLQGSYGYTF.

The chain has TRBV10-2 and TRBJ2-3, with TRBD2 matching 11 bases. V lost 6 bases, J lost 3 bases, and 5 bases stayed unmatched. In germline, CDR1 is WSHSY, CDR2 SAAADI. The length of the CDR3 is 15 residues. The chain's CDR3 is CASRTLAGVTDTQYF. As DNA, the CDR3 is TGCGCCAGCAGGACACTAGCGGGGGTAACAGATACGCAGTATTTT.

V and J are TRBV6-5 and TRBJ2-7; D unresolved. The V end lost 5 bases, the J end lost 4 bases, and 9 bases lay between the germline ends. Germline V gene lookup returns CDR1 MNHEY and CDR2 SVGAGI. The CDR3 contains 12 residues. The CDR3 spells CASSRSEYEQYV. The CDR3 DNA sequence: TGTGCCAGCAGTAGGTCAGAGTACGAGCAGTACGTC.

The chain is built from TRBV19 and TRBJ2-1, with D hard to call. This CDR3 has 11 amino acids. The V end lost 3 bases, the J end lost 7 bases, and 4 bases lay between the germline ends. The germline V gene has CDR1 LNHDA and CDR2 SQIVND (reference sequence). The chain's CDR3 is CASSIINEQFF. CDR3 nucleotides: TGTGCCAGTAGTATTATTAATGAGCAGTTCTTC.

The V gene is TRBV19, the J gene TRBJ2-4; tentatively, D is TRBD1 or TRBD2 (6 bases each). Germline V lookup: CDR1 LNHDA, CDR2 SQIVND (reference sequence). The length of the CDR3 is 17 residues. V lost 6 bases and J lost 3, with 21 bases in between. The CDR3 coding sequence is TGTGCCAGTAGCTCCCCGGGGGCTAGCTTAAGCAAAAACATTCAGTACTTC. Protein sequence: CASSSPGASLSKNIQYF.

This clone showed up just once. The chain is built from TRBV18 and TRBJ2-3, with D possibly called TRBD1 or TRBD2 (5 bases each). Trimming cost V 3 bases and J 4 bases, with 20 bases left between them. From germline, CDR1 is KGHSH and CDR2 LQKENI. CDR3 length equals 17 residues. The CDR3: CASSPSVATAAPDTQYF. The CDR3, as DNA: TGTGCCAGCTCACCGAGCGTCGCGACAGCGGCCCCAGATACGCAGTATTTT.

The genes are TRBV5-8 and TRBJ2-7; D is uncertain. This CDR3 spans 12 amino acids. Trimming cost V 0 bases and J 5 bases, with 6 bases left between them. Germline assignment: CDR1 SGHTS and CDR2 YDEGEE. CDR3 in amino acids: CASSLASDEQYF. In DNA form, the CDR3 reads TGTGCCAGCAGCTTGGCCTCGGACGAGCAGTACTTC.

CDR3 protein: CASSQGGTAGYTF. CDR3 in DNA: TGTGCCAGCAGCCAAGGCGGCACAGCTGGCTACACCTTC. The J gene is TRBJ1-2, the V gene TRBV4-2; D not certain. CDR1 is LGHNA and CDR2 is YNFKEQ in the germline V gene. The germline V and J ends were trimmed by 1 base and 7 bases, with 10 bases remaining between them. There are 13 residues in the CDR3.

The chain is built from TRBV6-1 and TRBJ1-5; D perhaps matches TRBD1 (6 bases). The CDR3 totals 16 residues. The V and J ends lost 2 bases and 0 bases respectively, with 11 bases between them. The germline V gene encodes CDR1 MNHNS and CDR2 SASEGT. This CDR3 reads CASSESGRGSNQPQHF. The CDR3 DNA follows: TGTGCCAGCAGTGAATCCGGCAGGGGTAGCAATCAGCCCCAGCATTTT.

The table lists this clone with a count of one. The rearrangement links TRBV29-1 to TRBJ1-2; D might be TRBD1 (6 bases). Looked up from germline, CDR1 is SQVTM and CDR2 is ANQGSEA. V gave up 7 bases and J gave up 3 bases, with 15 bases separating them. The CDR3 is 13 residues long. The CDR3 sequence: CSAGETGYYGYTF. The CDR3 DNA follows: TGCAGCGCCGGTGAAACAGGGTACTATGGCTACACCTTC.

The V gene is TRBV27, the J gene TRBJ2-1; D is unclear. Deletions cut 6 bases from V and 7 bases from J, with 7 bases between. The CDR3 contains 11 residues. CDR1 MNHEY and CDR2 SMNVEV come from the germline V gene (reference sequence). This chain's CDR3 is CASSRQNEQFF. The CDR3 coding sequence is TGTGCCAGCAGCCGGCAGAATGAGCAGTTCTTC.

The rearrangement joins TRBV9 to TRBJ1-6, with TRBD1 as a possible D gene (6 bases). The length of the CDR3 is 14 residues. The ends were cut back, 9 bases at V and 7 bases at J, with 17 bases in the middle. Germline assignment: CDR1 SGDLS and CDR2 YYNGEE. In DNA form, the CDR3 reads TGTGCCACCGCCGGGGACACATCAAATTCACCCCTCCACTTT. Translation gives CATAGDTSNSPLHF.

This rearrangement joins TRBV24-1 to TRBJ1-4; tentatively, D is TRBD1 (5 bases). The CDR3 loop spans 17 amino acids. V was pared by 4 bases and J by 9 bases, with 23 bases between. Germline V gives CDR1 KGHDR, CDR2 SFDVKD. The CDR3 is CATSDPKSPGRTQKLFF. The DNA for the CDR3 is TGTGCCACCAGTGACCCAAAGTCGCCAGGGCGGACGCAAAAACTGTTTTTT.

The genes are TRBV11-1 and TRBJ2-1; D remains unclear. V was shortened by 5 bases and J by 12 bases, with 17 bases between the two germline ends. The CDR3 spans 13 residues. Germline V lookup: CDR1 SGHAT, CDR2 FQDESV (reference sequence). CDR3 amino acids: CASSLIEESGQFF. The DNA for the CDR3 is TGTGCCAGCAGCCTTATAGAGGAGTCAGGGCAGTTCTTC. The whole variable domain, remainder taken from reference TRBV11-1 and TRBJ2-1, is EAEVAQSPRYKITEKSQAVAFWCDPISGHATLYWYRQILGQGPELLVQFQDESVVDDSQLPKDRFSAERLKGVDSTLKIQPAELGDSAMYLCASSLIEESGQFFGPGTRLTVL.

The table lists this clone with a few counts. The chain combines TRBV19 with TRBJ2-1; 7 bases agree with TRBD2. The CDR3 spans 15 residues. Germline V CDR1 and CDR2: LNHDA, SQIVND (reference sequence). V shed 1 base, J shed 7 bases, and the junction held 7 bases outside the gene matches. CDR3 loop: CASSIGGGSENEQFF. CDR3 bases: TGTGCCAGTAGTATAGGCGGGGGATCGGAAAATGAGCAGTTCTTC.